A single sample is the source of the 15 T cell receptor beta chains below, sequenced in a study of blood T cell repertoires in COVID-19 (dated by TCRdb to the early 2020s). Library preparation was by the immunoSEQ multiplex PCR assay. Drawn from immuneACCESS, this table holds only the in-frame rearrangements with V and J called that TCRdb kept. Clones are partly lost; checked studies trace under half to an unresolved V gene and leave the rest unexplained. This sample holds 150,000 to 200,000 clones; 70% to 90% were observed only once. Clones ranked in the top ten supply roughly 4% of the sample. Material: peripheral blood. These TCRs come from a woman in her twenties or thirties with acute or convalescent COVID-19.

This clone appeared once. V usage is TRBV6-1 and J usage is TRBJ1-3; no clear D gene. V was clipped by 2 bases and J by 4 bases, with 3 bases between them. Germline CDR1 and CDR2: MNHNS and SASEGT. This CDR3 spans 12 amino acids. CDR3 DNA sequence: TGTGCCAGCAGTGAACTGGGAAACACCATATATTTT. Translation: CASSELGNTIYF.

The chain combines TRBV5-4 with TRBJ1-2; D is unclear. CDR3 length: 13 amino acids. CDR1 and CDR2 (germline): SGHNT, YYREEE (reference sequence). The V end lost 6 bases, the J end lost 13 bases, and 22 bases lay between the germline ends. This CDR3 reads CASTTRWSGGVTF. CDR3 coding DNA: TGTGCCAGCACCACCCGCTGGTCGGGAGGTGTCACCTTC.

V and J are TRBV24-1 and TRBJ1-2; 7 bases map to TRBD1. This CDR3 is 12 amino acids long. Germline V CDR1 and CDR2: KGHDR, SFDVKD. Trimming took 4 bases from V and 8 from J; bases not matched to a gene: 3. In DNA form, the CDR3 reads TGTGCCACCAGTGAGACAGGGCTCGGCTACACCTTC. Translating it yields CATSETGLGYTF.

As DNA, the CDR3 is TGTGCCAGCTCACCAGGTTTACAGGGAATCTCGGAGCTGTTTTTT. Translating gives CASSPGLQGISELFF. The rearrangement links TRBV18 to TRBJ2-2; D might be TRBD1 (6 bases). The CDR3 has 15 amino acids. V lost 2 bases to trimming and J lost 10 bases, with 17 bases between them. Germline-derived CDR1 and CDR2 are KGHSH and LQKENI.

J is TRBJ2-1 and V is TRBV27, with D possibly being TRBD1 (5 bases). V lost 2 bases and J lost 7, with 9 bases in between. CDR1 and CDR2 (germline): MNHEY, SMNVEV (reference sequence). This CDR3 region has 13 residues. DNA for the CDR3: TGTGCCAGCAGTTTACAGGGCAGGAATGAGCAGTTCTTC. It yields the protein CASSLQGRNEQFF.

This clone was seen just once. The rearrangement links TRBV3-1 (or the pseudogene TRBV3-2) to TRBJ1-1, with D perhaps matching TRBD1 (6 bases). The CDR3 spans 13 residues. V was clipped by 11 bases and J by 3 bases, with 16 bases between them. Germline V gene sequence: CDR1 LGHDT, CDR2 YNNKEL (reference sequence). CDR3 DNA sequence: TGTGCCTCCCATGGAGAGGGGGACACTGAAGCTTTCTTT. Translation: CASHGEGDTEAFF.

CDR3 coding DNA: TGTGCCAGCAGCTTGGGGGGGGTTGGAGAGACCCAGTACTTC. It encodes CASSLGGVGETQYF. The gene calls are TRBV5-4 and TRBJ2-5; D is perhaps TRBD2 (6 bases). V was clipped by 0 bases and J by 4 bases, with 10 bases between them. CDR3 size: 14 residues. Germline CDR1 and CDR2: SGHNT and YYREEE (reference sequence).

The V and J genes are TRBV6-5 and TRBJ2-1; 11 bases fit TRBD2. This CDR3 spans 15 amino acids. Germline CDR1 reads MNHEY; CDR2 reads SVGAGI. V was pared by 7 bases and J by 10 bases, with 12 bases of the junction left unmatched. This chain's CDR3 is CASNWGTSGFSEQFF. The CDR3, as DNA: TGTGCCAGCAACTGGGGGACTAGCGGTTTCTCAGAGCAGTTCTTC.

This clone occurred once. The chain joins TRBV2 to TRBJ2-2; TRBD1 matches at 9 bases. The V and J ends lost 8 bases and 4 bases, in that order; junction bases with no gene match: 5. The CDR3 consists of 14 residues. From germline, CDR1 is SNHLY and CDR2 FYNNEI. The CDR3 loop is CASGGQGSTGELFF. The CDR3 DNA reads TGTGCCAGCGGAGGACAGGGGAGCACCGGGGAGCTGTTTTTT. Looking up the rest from reference TRBV2 and TRBJ2-2 gives the full variable domain: EPEVTQTPSHQVTQMGQEVILRCVPISNHLYFYWYRQILGQKVEFLVSFYNNEISEKSEIFDDQFSVERPDGSNFTLKIRSTKLEDSAMYFCASGGQGSTGELFFGEGSRLTVL.

J is TRBJ2-7 and V is TRBV29-1; 9 bases match TRBD2. V was pared by 4 bases and J by 6 bases, with 7 bases of the junction left unmatched. The CDR3 consists of 13 residues. The germline gives CDR1 SQVTM, CDR2 ANQGSEA. The CDR3 reads CSVALAGVGEQYF. The DNA for the CDR3 is TGCAGCGTTGCTTTAGCGGGAGTTGGCGAGCAGTACTTC.

CDR3 sequence: CASSKISGMGLQETQYF. CDR3 DNA sequence: TGTGCCAGCAGCAAAATTAGCGGAATGGGGCTCCAAGAGACCCAGTACTTC. The gene calls are TRBV7-9 and TRBJ2-5, with D possibly being TRBD2 (6 bases). Germline V gives CDR1 SEHNR, CDR2 FQNEAQ (reference sequence). V gave up 5 bases and J gave up 1 base, with 20 bases separating them. The CDR3 extends over 17 amino acids.

The chain uses TRBV28 and TRBJ1-6; a weak D match, TRBD1 (5 bases). Looked up from germline, CDR1 is MDHEN and CDR2 is SYDVKM. Trimming pared 6 bases from V and 8 bases from J, leaving 11 bases between. CDR3 size: 13 residues. The CDR3 DNA sequence: TGTGCCAGCAGCCAGGGCAATTATTCACCCCTCCACTTT. It encodes CASSQGNYSPLHF.

The chain links TRBV15 to TRBJ2-1, with 10 bases lining up with TRBD2. The CDR3 is 17 amino acids. Germline CDR1 is LNHNV and CDR2 is YYDKDF (reference sequence). Losses at the gene ends were 5 bases for V and 0 bases for J; bases not matched to a gene: 7. CDR3 sequence (DNA): TGTGCCACCAGCCGGACTAGCGGTAAGAGCTCCTACAATGAGCAGTTCTTC. It yields the protein CATSRTSGKSSYNEQFF.

The chain has TRBV5-1 and TRBJ2-1; D unclear. With 3 bases removed from V and 5 bases from J, the gap between germline ends came to 3 bases. Germline loops: CDR1 SGHRS, CDR2 YFSETQ. CDR3 size: 11 residues. CDR3 protein: CASSSNNEQFF. CDR3 nucleotide sequence: TGCGCCAGCAGCTCTAACAATGAGCAGTTCTTC. The complete variable domain, with remaining parts taken from reference TRBV5-1 and TRBJ2-1, reads KAGVTQTPRYLIKTRGQQVTLSCSPISGHRSVSWYQQTPGQGLQFLFEYFSETQRNKGNFPGRFSGRQFSNSRSEMNVSTLELGDSALYLCASSSNNEQFFGPGTRLTVL.

This clone was recorded a few times. The rearrangement joins TRBV19 to TRBJ1-2; 7 nucleotides agree with TRBD1. The CDR3 extends over 15 amino acids. V was clipped by 6 bases and J by 3 bases; unmatched bases: 10. Germline V gene data show CDR1 as LNHDA and CDR2 as SQIVND (reference sequence). CDR3 amino acids: CASRLGQVGHYGYTF. The CDR3 coding sequence is TGTGCCAGTAGGCTTGGACAGGTCGGGCACTATGGCTACACCTTC.